The T cell receptor (beta chain) under discussion was sequenced for a study of identical twins. Notes on the study in general: Twin sharing of out-of-frame TCR alpha was underestimated by models in monozygotic pairs.

Concerning this clonotype itself: Its target is not known.

One entry per CDR3 protein, called by TCRdb with MiXCR from the 5' RACE reads. This sample has approximately 600,000 distinct CDR3 sequences, with about 7.1% found just once. Germline CDR1 is MDHEN and CDR2 is SYDVKM. The CDR3 spans 16 residues. Trimming took 5 bases from V and 2 from J; bases not matched to a gene: 9. The data were also submitted as part of a second study, on yellow fever vaccine responses in identical twins. That publication notes: On the reported evidence, twins' vaccine T cell responses seemed partly convergent and partly personalized.

The V gene is TRBV28, the J gene TRBJ2-5; 9 nucleotides agree with TRBD2. Sequencing was done on a sample of PBMCs. The sequence was collected from a woman younger than 30 in good health. Here the CDR3 DNA reads TGTGCCAGCAGTGCCCCGGGACTAGCAAAACAAGAGACCCAGTACTTC. This gives the protein CASSAPGLAKQETQYF.